The clone carrying this TCR beta chain came up many times. Its antigen is not identified. This library used around 400 ng RNA and molecular barcoded adaptors spanning alpha/delta and beta/gamma chains. TCRdb analysed the reads with MiXCR anew, one entry per CDR3 protein. The data contain 94,000 or so distinct CDR3 sequences, 9% to 15% of them singletons. The sample comes from a study of read filtering for tumor transcriptome and immune sequencing. Germline V gene data show CDR1 as SGHVS and CDR2 as FQNEAQ. The CDR3 contains 15 residues. Trimming stripped 7 bases from V and 0 bases from J, with 10 bases between. Study-wide results and limits: The CD138-negative fraction was mixed bone marrow immune cells, not pure T cells. Correlation between methods rose after single-read clonotypes were removed.

Sequenced input: a population of CD138-negative cells sorted from bone marrow. V usage is TRBV7-8 and J usage is TRBJ1-6; TRBD1 is a possible D gene (6 bases). The source of this sequence is a donor aged 40 or older with multiple myeloma. Here the CDR3 DNA reads TGTGCCAGCACCACAGGGAGCTCCTATAATTCACCCCTCCACTTT. This encodes CASTTGSSYNSPLHF.